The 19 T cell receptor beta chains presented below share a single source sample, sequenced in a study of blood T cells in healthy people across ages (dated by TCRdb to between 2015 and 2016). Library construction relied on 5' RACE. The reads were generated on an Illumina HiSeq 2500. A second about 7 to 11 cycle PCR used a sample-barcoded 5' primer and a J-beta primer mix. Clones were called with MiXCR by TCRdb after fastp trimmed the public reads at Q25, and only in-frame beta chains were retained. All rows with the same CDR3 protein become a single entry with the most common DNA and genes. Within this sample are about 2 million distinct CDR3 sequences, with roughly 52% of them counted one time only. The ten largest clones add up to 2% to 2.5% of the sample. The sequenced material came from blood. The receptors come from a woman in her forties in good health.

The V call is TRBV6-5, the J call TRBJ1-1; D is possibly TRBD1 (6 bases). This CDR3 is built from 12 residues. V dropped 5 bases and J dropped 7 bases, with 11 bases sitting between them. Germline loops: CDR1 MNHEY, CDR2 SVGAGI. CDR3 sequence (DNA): TGTGCCAGCAGTCTAACAGGGAGTGAAGCTTTCTTT. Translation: CASSLTGSEAFF.

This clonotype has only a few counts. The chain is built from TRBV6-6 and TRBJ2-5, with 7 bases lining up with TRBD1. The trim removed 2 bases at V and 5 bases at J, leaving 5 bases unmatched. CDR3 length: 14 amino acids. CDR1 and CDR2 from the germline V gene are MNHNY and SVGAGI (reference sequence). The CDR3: CASSYRQGGETQYF. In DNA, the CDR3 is TGTGCCAGCAGTTACCGACAGGGTGGGGAGACCCAGTACTTC.

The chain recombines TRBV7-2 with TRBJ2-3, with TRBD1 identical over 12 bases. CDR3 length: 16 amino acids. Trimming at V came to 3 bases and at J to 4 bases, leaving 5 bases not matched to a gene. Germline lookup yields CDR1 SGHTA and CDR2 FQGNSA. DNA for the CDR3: TGTGCCAGCAGCTTCCTTGGGACAGGGGGCGCAGATACGCAGTATTTT. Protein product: CASSFLGTGGADTQYF. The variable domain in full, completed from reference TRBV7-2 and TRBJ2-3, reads GAGVSQSPSNKVTEKGKDVELRCDPISGHTALYWYRQSLGQGLEFLIYFQGNSAPDKSGLPSDRFSAERTGGSVSTLTIQRTQQEDSAVYLCASSFLGTGGADTQYFGPGTRLTVL.

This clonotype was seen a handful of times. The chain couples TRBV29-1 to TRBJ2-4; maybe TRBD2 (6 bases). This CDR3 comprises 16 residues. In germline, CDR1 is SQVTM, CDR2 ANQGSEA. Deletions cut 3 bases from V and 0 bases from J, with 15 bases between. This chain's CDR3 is CSVERLAILAKNIQYF. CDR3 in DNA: TGCAGCGTTGAGCGTCTAGCGATACTAGCCAAAAACATTCAGTACTTC.

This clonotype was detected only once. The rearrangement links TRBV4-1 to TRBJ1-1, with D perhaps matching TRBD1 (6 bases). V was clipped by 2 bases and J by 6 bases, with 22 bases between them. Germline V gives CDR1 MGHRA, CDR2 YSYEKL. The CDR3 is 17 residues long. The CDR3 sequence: CASSQRTPPRGAPEAFF. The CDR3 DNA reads TGCGCCAGCAGCCAACGAACTCCCCCGAGGGGGGCCCCTGAAGCTTTCTTT.

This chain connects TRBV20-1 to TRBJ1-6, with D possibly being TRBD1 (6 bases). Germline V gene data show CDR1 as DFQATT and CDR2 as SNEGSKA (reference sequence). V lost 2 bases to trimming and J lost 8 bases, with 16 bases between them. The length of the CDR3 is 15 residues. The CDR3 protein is CSARHIQGFYSPLHF. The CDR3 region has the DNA TGCAGTGCTAGACATATACAGGGCTTCTATTCACCCCTCCACTTT.

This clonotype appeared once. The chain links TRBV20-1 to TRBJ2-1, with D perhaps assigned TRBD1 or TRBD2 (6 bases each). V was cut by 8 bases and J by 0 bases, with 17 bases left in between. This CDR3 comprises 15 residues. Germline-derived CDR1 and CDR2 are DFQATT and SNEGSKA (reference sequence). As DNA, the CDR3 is TGCAGTTGCTCGGCAGGGGACTCCTCCTACAATGAGCAGTTCTTC. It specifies CSCSAGDSSYNEQFF.

The CDR3 region is CASSLGVGSGANVLTF. In DNA form, the CDR3 reads TGCGCCAGCAGCTTGGGTGTGGGCTCTGGGGCCAACGTCCTGACTTTC. The V and J genes are TRBV5-1 and TRBJ2-6; D gene ambiguous. Trimming removed 0 bases from V and 0 bases from J, with 7 bases in between. The CDR3 has 16 residues. From germline, CDR1 is SGHRS and CDR2 YFSETQ.

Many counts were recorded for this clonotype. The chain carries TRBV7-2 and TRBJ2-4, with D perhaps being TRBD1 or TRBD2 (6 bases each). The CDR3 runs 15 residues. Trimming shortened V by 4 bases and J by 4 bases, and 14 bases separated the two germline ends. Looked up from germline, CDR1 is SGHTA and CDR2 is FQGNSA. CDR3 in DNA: TGTGCCAGCAGCTCCCCTGGAGGGGGTAAAAACATTCAGTACTTC. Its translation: CASSSPGGGKNIQYF.

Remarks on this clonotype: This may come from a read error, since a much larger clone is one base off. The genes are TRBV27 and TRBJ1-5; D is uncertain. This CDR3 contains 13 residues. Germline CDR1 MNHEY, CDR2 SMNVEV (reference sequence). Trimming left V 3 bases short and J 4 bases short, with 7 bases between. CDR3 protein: CASSFGLNQPQHF. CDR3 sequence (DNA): TGTGCCAGCAGTTTCGGGCTGAATCAGCCCCAGCATTTT.

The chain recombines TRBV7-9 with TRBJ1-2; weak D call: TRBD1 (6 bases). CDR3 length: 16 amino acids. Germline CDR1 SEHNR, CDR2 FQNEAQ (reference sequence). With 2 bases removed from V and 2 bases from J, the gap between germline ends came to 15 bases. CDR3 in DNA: TGTGCCAGCAGCTTACCTTTGTCGGACAGAAACTATGGCTACACCTTC. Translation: CASSLPLSDRNYGYTF.

The CDR3 bases are TGCAGTGCCACTTCGACACCTTTGACAGAGACCCAGTACTTC. Amino acid sequence: CSATSTPLTETQYF. The genes are TRBV20-1 and TRBJ2-5; D uncertain. Germline CDR1 DFQATT, CDR2 SNEGSKA (reference sequence). The CDR3 length is 14 residues. V was trimmed by 6 bases and J by 4 bases, leaving 18 bases between them.

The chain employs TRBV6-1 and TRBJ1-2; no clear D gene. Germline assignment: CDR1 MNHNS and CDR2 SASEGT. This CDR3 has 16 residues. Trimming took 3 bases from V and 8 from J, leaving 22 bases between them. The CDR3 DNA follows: TGTGCCAGCAGTGATAAATTGGGCGGCTTCAACGGGGGCTACACCTTC. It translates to CASSDKLGGFNGGYTF.

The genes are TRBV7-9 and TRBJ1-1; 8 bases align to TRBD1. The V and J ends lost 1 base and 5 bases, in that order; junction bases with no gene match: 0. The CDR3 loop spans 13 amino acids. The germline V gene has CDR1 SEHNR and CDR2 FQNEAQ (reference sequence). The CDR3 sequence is CASSLGTGTEAFF. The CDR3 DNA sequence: TGTGCCAGCAGCTTAGGGACAGGGACTGAAGCTTTCTTT.

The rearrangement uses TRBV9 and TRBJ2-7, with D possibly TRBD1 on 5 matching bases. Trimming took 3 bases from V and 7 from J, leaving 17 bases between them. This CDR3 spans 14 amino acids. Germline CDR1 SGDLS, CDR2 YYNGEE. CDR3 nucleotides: TGTGCCAGCAGCGCCTCGGACACCAAAACTGAGCAGTACTTC. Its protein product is CASSASDTKTEQYF.

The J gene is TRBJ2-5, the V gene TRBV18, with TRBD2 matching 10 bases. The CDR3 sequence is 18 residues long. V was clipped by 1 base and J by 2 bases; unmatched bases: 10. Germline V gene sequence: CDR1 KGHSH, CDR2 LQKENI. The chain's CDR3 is CASSPRTSGGARQETQYF. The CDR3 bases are TGTGCCAGCTCACCACGGACTAGCGGTGGGGCCCGACAAGAGACCCAGTACTTC.

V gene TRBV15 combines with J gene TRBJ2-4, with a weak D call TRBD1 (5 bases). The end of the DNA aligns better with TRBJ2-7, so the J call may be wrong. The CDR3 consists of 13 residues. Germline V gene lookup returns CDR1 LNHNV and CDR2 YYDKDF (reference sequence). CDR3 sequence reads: CATSFDRPYEQYF. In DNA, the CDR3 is TGTGCCACCAGCTTTGACAGACCTTACGAGCAGTACTTC.

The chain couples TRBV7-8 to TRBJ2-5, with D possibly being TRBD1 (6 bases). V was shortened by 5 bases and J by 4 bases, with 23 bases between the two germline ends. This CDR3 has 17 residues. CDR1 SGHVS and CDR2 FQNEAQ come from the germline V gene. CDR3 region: CASSEPGHTGKRETQYF. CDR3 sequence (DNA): TGTGCCAGCAGCGAACCGGGACACACGGGTAAACGAGAGACCCAGTACTTC.

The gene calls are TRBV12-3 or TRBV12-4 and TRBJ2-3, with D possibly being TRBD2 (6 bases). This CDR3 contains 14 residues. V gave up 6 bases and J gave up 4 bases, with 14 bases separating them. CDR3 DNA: TGTGCCAGCAGCCGGGACTCCCTCCCAGATACGCAGTATTTT. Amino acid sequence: CASSRDSLPDTQYF.